This TCR beta chain emerged from a study of identical twins. Germline values: CDR1 DFQATT, CDR2 SNEGSKA (reference sequence). Deletions cut 7 bases from V and 0 bases from J, with 4 bases between. The CDR3 covers 12 residues. This clonotype was seen more than once but under ten times. TCRdb reprocessed the 5' RACE reads via MiXCR and lists one record per CDR3 protein. The repertoire holds roughly 690,000 distinct CDR3 sequences, with approximately 21% as singletons. The same sample was also studied in work on T cells expressing NK-cell markers.

The source is a woman between 18 and 29 years old in good health. Sample: PBMCs. The V gene is TRBV20-1, the J gene TRBJ2-6; D unclear. CDR3 sequence reads: CSVYSGANVLTF. The CDR3 bases are TGCAGTGTTTACTCTGGGGCCAACGTCCTGACTTTC.